This T cell receptor (beta chain) was found in a study of T cells after yellow fever vaccination. Study outcomes and limitations: Booster samples showed a return of most primary-vaccination clones (roughly 96% CD4, about 88% CD8).

This clonotype appeared many times. Its antigen remains unidentified. Germline V CDR1 and CDR2: SQVTM, ANQGSEA. The length of the CDR3 is 13 residues. V was pared by 7 bases and J by 1 base, with 10 bases between. Using its own MiXCR run on the 5' RACE reads, TCRdb lists one record per CDR3 protein. The profile covers 29,000 or so distinct CDR3 sequences, with more than 5% appearing a single time and roughly two fifths taken by the ten largest. The chain joins TRBV29-1 to TRBJ2-2; D is perhaps TRBD1 (5 bases). This clonotype originated in a man aged 25 to 45 who received the YFV17D yellow fever vaccine. Sequencing was performed on CD8+ T cells sorted from PBMCs, taken 10 days after the yellow fever booster vaccination. The CDR3 nucleotides read TGCAGCGGCCTTACAGGGAACACCGGGGAGCTGTTTTTT. This sequence encodes CSGLTGNTGELFF.